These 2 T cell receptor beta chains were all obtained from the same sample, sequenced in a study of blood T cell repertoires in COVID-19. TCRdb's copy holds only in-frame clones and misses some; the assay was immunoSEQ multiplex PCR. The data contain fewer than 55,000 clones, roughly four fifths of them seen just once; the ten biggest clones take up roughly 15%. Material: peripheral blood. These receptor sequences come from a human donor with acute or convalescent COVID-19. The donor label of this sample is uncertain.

Written as DNA, the CDR3 is TGTGCCAGCAGCTCCCAGGGGCGGCTCACAGATACGCAGTATTTT. It yields the protein CASSSQGRLTDTQYF. The chain combines TRBV5-4 with TRBJ2-3; possibly TRBD1 for D (6 bases). Germline CDR1 SGHNT, CDR2 YYREEE (reference sequence). The CDR3 loop spans 15 amino acids. V lost 3 bases and J 2 bases, leaving 13 bases between the germline ends.

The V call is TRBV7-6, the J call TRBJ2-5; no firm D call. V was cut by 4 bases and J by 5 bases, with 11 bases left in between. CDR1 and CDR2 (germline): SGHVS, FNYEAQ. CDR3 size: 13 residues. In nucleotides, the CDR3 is TGTGCCAGCAGCTCAGAGGTGTGGGAGACCCAGTACTTC. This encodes CASSSEVWETQYF. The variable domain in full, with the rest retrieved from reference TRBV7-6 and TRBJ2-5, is GAGVSQSPRYKVTKRGQDVALRCDPISGHVSLYWYRQALGQGPEFLTYFNYEAQQDKSGLPNDRFSAERPEGSISTLTIQRTEQRDSAMYRCASSSEVWETQYFGPGTRLLVL.